This T cell receptor beta chain was sequenced for a study of T cells in Graves' hyperthyroidism and ophthalmopathy. Many counts were recorded for this clonotype. As yet, its antigen is unknown. The CDR3 loop spans 19 amino acids. Losses at the gene ends were 2 bases for V and 3 bases for J; bases not matched to a gene: 16. If no ophthalmopathy progression occurred within 18 months, Graves' hyperthyroidism was stable. Criteria for exclusion of patients were uncontrolled infection, other autoimmune disease, pregnancy or lactation. RNA transcripts gave rise to amplified TCR beta CDR3 regions. During a first-round RT-PCR of the TCR CDR3, the HTBI primer set was used. TCRdb itself ran the multiplex PCR reads through MiXCR, one entry per CDR3 protein. The data show around 440,000 distinct CDR3 sequences, roughly 14% seen once. Study-level points and caveats: Ophthalmopathy was identified by the model a median around 6.9 months ahead of onset.

This chain joins TRBV12-3 or TRBV12-4 and TRBJ1-5; TRBD1 agrees at 7 bases. The sequence was obtained from a woman aged 18-35 years with Graves' hyperthyroidism. Sequenced: blood. CDR3 amino acids: CASSLYVGGGQGVNQPQHF. The CDR3 DNA is TGTGCCAGCAGTTTATACGTGGGGGGGGGGCAGGGGGTCAATCAGCCCCAGCATTTT.